The source of this T cell receptor (beta chain) is a study of T cell responses to AZD1222 COVID-19 vaccine. Study results and caveats: Baseline seropositivity occurred in only six AZD1222 recipients. Spike-specific TCR breadth and depth rose after two AZD1222 doses. Donors in the cohort were predominantly white British and more often female, and clonal diversity was possibly underestimated.

The V segment lost 1 base and the J segment 9 bases; nucleotides outside the gene matches: 7. Germline lookup yields CDR1 LGHDT and CDR2 YNNKEL (reference sequence). The CDR3 has 16 residues. This clone was counted between two and nine times. What it binds is not known. Clones were sequenced by immunoSEQ multiplex PCR, and TCRdb holds only the in-frame ones, with some missing. The data show around 100,000 clones, about 83% seen once. The receptor's source is an adult in good health. The sequencing used peripheral blood, collected on day 0 of AZD1222 vaccination. The chain joins TRBV3-1 (or the pseudogene TRBV3-2) to TRBJ1-6, with 9 bases fitting TRBD1. The CDR3: CASSQGGTGFSSPLHF. The CDR3 DNA reads as TGTGCCAGCAGCCAAGGAGGGACAGGGTTTAGTTCACCCCTCCACTTT.